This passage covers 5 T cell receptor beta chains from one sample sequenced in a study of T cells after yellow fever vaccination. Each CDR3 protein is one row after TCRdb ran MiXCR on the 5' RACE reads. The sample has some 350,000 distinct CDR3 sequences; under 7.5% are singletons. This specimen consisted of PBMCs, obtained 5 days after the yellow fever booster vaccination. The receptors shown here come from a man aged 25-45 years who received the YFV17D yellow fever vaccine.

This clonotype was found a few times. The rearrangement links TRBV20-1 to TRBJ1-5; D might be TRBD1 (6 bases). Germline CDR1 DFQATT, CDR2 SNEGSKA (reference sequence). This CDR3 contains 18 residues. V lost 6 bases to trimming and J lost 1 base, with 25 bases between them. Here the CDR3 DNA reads TGCAGTGCCCCGGCGGCGGACCGGGACATCGGGAGCAATCAGCCCCAGCATTTT. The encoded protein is CSAPAADRDIGSNQPQHF.

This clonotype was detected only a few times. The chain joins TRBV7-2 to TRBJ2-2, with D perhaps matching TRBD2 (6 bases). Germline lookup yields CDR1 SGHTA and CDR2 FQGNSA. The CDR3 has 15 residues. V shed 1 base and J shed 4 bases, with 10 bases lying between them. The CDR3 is CASSLEGTRTGELFF. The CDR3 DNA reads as TGTGCCAGCAGCTTAGAGGGGACTCGCACCGGGGAGCTGTTTTTT.

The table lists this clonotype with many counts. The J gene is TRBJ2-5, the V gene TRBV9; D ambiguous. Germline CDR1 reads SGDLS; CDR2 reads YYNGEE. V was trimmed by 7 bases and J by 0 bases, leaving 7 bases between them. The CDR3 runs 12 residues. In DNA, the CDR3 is TGTGCCAGCGCTAGGAACCAAGAGACCCAGTACTTC. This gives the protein CASARNQETQYF.

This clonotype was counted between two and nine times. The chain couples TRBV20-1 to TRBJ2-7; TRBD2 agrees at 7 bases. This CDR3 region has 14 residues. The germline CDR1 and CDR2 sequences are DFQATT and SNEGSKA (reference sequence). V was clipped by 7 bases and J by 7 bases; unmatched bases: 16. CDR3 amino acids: CSGRPLADSGEQYF. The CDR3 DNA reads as TGCAGTGGCCGCCCCCTAGCGGACTCGGGGGAGCAGTACTTC.

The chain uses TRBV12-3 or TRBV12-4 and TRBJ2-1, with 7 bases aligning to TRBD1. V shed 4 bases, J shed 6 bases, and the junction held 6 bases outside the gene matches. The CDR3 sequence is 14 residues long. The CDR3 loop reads CASSSQGSLNEQFF. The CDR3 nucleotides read TGTGCCAGCAGTTCACAGGGGAGCCTCAATGAGCAGTTCTTC.